What follows is one T cell receptor beta chain and its context. No antigen is known for it. Per-nucleotide qualities are absent, and no much larger clonotype sits a single base away. CDR1 and CDR2 (SGHVS, FQNEAQ) derive from the germline V gene. Spanning cysteine to phenylalanine, the CDR3 consists of 15 amino acids. CDR3 DNA only is kept here, 45 bases in frame from base 1. The V and J ends are trimmed by 1 base and 4 bases, leaving 13 bases between them. The sample comes from a study of Ad26.COV2.S vaccination and SARS-CoV-2 variants listed by TCRdb under 2021. Regarding the research as a whole: Donors in the vaccine arm were drawn from COV1001, a phase I-IIa trial of Ad26.COV2.S in healthy adults that was multicentre, randomized, double-blind and placebo-controlled. Ad26.COV2.S was given intramuscularly at 5x10^10 or 1x10^11 viral particles, as a single shot or as two shots 56 days apart. The specificity and breadth of SARS-CoV-2-reactive T cell receptors after Ad26.COV2.S vaccination were assessed by TCRbeta repertoire sequencing. The TCR-sequenced set comprised approximately 32 samples: approximately 19 Ad26.COV2.S vaccine recipients, 5 placebo recipients and 8 SARS-CoV-2 convalescent individuals. Trial participants were randomized into five groups of five, in which low-dose or high-dose Ad26.COV2.S was given once or twice, or placebo was given on both occasions. Investigators did not know the trial group allocation while performing experiments and assessing outcomes. General study outcomes and caveats: The authors noted that total T cell responses may have been underestimated by the TCR breadth and depth analyses. Substantial breadth of spike-specific CD8+ and CD4+ T cell responses was reported after vaccination. Compared with placebo recipients, Ad26.COV2.S recipients showed higher spike-specific TCR breadth (P = 0.0014). Comparing responses between vaccine doses or regimens was not something the study was powered to do. Vaccine and placebo recipients had similar non-spike TCR breadth, a finding consistent with the vaccine containing only spike.

The intended sense of this specimen's treatment or condition label: about 20 received Ad26.COV2.S at low or high dose, single or two shots; roughly five received placebo; per-sample allocation not given. For vaccine and placebo recipients, repertoires were sequenced using samples collected on day 63 after the first injection. In Cohort 1b, 25 or so adults aged 18-55 years were enrolled at a single site in Boston, USA, between 29 July and 7 August 2020. As a vaccine, Ad26.COV2.S was a replication-incompetent adenovirus type 26 vector that expressed a prefusion-stabilized SARS-CoV-2 spike protein derived from the original Wuhan strain. TCRbeta CDR3 regions were sequenced with the immunoSEQ Assay. After extraction, genomic DNA underwent amplification by bias-controlled multiplex PCR, followed by high-throughput sequencing. Per the source publication's procedure: Collapsing and filtering of sequences were performed to quantify the absolute abundance of each unique TCRbeta CDR3 region. T cell fraction was estimated by normalization of TCRbeta template counts to usable DNA, with usable DNA being measured through amplification of reference genes present in all nucleated cells. Repertoire TCRs were annotated as SARS-CoV-2-specific when V gene, CDR3 amino acid sequence and J gene were exactly matched to a known reactive TCR set. The reference SARS-CoV-2 TCR set was derived from MIRA and filtered for enrichment in COVID-19-positive ImmuneCODE repertoires, a step that removed public or cross-reactive TCRs. Based on the MIRA antigens, annotated TCRs were further analysed at the level of specific ORF or position within ORF. Breadth was defined as the number of annotated unique rearrangements divided by the total number of unique productive rearrangements, and depth was defined as the summed frequency of the annotated unique rearrangements. Group comparisons of TCR breadth used two-sided Wilcoxon rank-sum tests. TCRdb carries this immuneACCESS record with in-frame sequences only. Its versions omit some clonotypes, under half of them owing to an unresolved V gene in the studies checked, with the rest unexplained. The V and J calls and the clone size are those of that table, but D and trimming were determined from the DNA. The sample table lists 440,000 or so clones, roughly 91% of them with a count of one. Roughly 3.9% of the sample belongs to the ten largest clones.

The sequencing used peripheral blood, collected in a trial of Ad26.COV2.S vaccine versus placebo. This TCR was recovered from a person aged 18-65 years who received the Ad26.COV2.S COVID-19 vaccine or a placebo. The chain is encoded by TRBV7-8 joined to TRBJ1-2, and perhaps TRBD1 as D gene, on 5 matching bases. The nucleotide sequence is given as TGTGCCAGCAGCTTAGGAGGGGCTCCCCTCTATGGCTACACCTTC. Its protein is CASSLGGAPLYGYTF.